This T cell receptor beta chain was sequenced for a study of lymphopenia after photon versus proton radiotherapy. Profiling relied on immunoSEQ multiplex PCR, and the TCRdb table lists in-frame clones only, not all of them. This table has tens of thousands of clones, approximately 91% appearing once. The CDR3 loop spans 16 amino acids. Trimming removed 5 bases at V and 2 bases at J, with 20 bases between. Per germline, CDR1 GTSNPN and CDR2 SVGIG (reference sequence). V usage is TRBV30 and J usage is TRBJ2-3; D possibly corresponds to TRBD2 (5 bases). This TCR was recovered from a woman between 65 and 79 years old with pancreatic cancer. Sequencing was performed on peripheral blood, taken from a patient treated with photon-based radiotherapy. The CDR3 DNA follows: TGTGCCTGGGCCTCTTTAAGCGCGGGCTCCACAGATACGCAGTATTTT. It encodes CAWASLSAGSTDTQYF.